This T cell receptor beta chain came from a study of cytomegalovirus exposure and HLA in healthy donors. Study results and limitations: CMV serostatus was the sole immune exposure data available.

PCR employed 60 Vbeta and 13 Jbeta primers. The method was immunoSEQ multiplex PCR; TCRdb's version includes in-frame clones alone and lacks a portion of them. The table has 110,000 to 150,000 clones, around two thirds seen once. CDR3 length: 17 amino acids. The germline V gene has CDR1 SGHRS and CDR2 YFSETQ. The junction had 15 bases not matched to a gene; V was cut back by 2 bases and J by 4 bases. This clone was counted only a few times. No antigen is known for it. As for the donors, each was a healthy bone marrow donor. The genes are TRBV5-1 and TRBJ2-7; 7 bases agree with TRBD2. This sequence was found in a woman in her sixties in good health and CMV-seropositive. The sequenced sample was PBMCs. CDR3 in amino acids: CASSFSRESGNMYEQYF. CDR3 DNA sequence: TGCGCCAGCAGCTTTTCGCGCGAGAGCGGGAATATGTACGAGCAGTACTTC.